This T cell receptor (beta chain) was identified during a study of blood T cell repertoires in COVID-19. In the study overall: Samples of COVID-19 (acute and convalescent) were obtained from the United States, Italy and Spain. Nucleic acid was either cDNA or gDNA, and it came from T cells, B-cell-depleted T cells, or PBMCs.

Original methodology: Amplification of reference gene primers was used by the study to estimate nucleated cell counts. Clones were sequenced by immunoSEQ multiplex PCR, and TCRdb holds only the in-frame ones, with some missing. Clone size and V and J calls were adopted from that table, with D and trimming inferred from the DNA. The table includes some 96,000 clones, approximately 93% detected once. Per the germline V gene, CDR1 is MNHEY and CDR2 is SMNVEV (reference sequence). The trim removed 6 bases at V and 6 bases at J, leaving 15 bases unmatched. The CDR3 contains 17 residues. The sequence came from a man aged 50-59 years with active COVID-19. The chain has TRBV27 and TRBJ2-2; 8 bases agree with TRBD1. The specimen was peripheral blood. DNA for the CDR3: TGTGCCAGCAGCACGGGACAGGTCCTTTCTCGGGCCGGGGAGCTGTTTTTT. Amino acid sequence: CASSTGQVLSRAGELFF.